This TCR beta chain comes out of a study of T-cell memory formation after mild COVID-19. TCRdb re-called the 5' RACE reads with MiXCR, one entry per CDR3 protein. This sample has around 150,000 distinct CDR3 sequences, with 9.5% to 13% found just once. Trimming cost V 0 bases and J 4 bases, with 14 bases left between them. Per the germline V gene, CDR1 is SGDLS and CDR2 is YYNGEE. The CDR3 contains 15 residues. The genes are TRBV9 and TRBJ2-7; no reliable D call. The clonotype originates from a man aged 18 to 35 who had mild COVID-19 (a few samples of this study predate the infection). Cell type and time point are not known. The specimen sequenced was PBMCs or a T cell subset sorted from them (not recorded which). The CDR3: CASSVAIGMVYEQYF. The CDR3 DNA follows: TGTGCCAGCAGCGTAGCTATAGGGATGGTTTACGAGCAGTACTTC.